The rows below give T cell receptor beta chains drawn from one sample of a study of cytomegalovirus exposure and HLA in healthy donors. Using immunoSEQ multiplex PCR, the repertoire was profiled, and TCRdb retains in-frame clones only, with some absent. The sample has 190,000 or so clones; more than 80% are singletons. Material: PBMCs. Receptor source: a boy younger than 18 in good health and CMV-seronegative. Both conserved end residues are part of each CDR3. Each record gives: D gene, V gene, CDR3 length, J gene, clone size, CDR3 DNA, CDR3 protein. A D gene is named only where the DNA matches it firmly. Expanded clones are given a class, and other clones once, few, many or no size at all.

d_call: .; v_call: TRBV6-5; cdr3_length: 13; j_call: TRBJ1-1; clone_size: few; cdr3_nt: TGTGCCAGCAGTTACTCTGGGGGGACTGAAGCTTTCTTT; cdr3_aa: CASSYSGGTEAFF
d_call: TRBD1; v_call: TRBV6-5; cdr3_length: 15; j_call: TRBJ1-2; clone_size: .; cdr3_nt: TGTGCCAGCACCCCCTACCCGGGACAGGGACGCGGCTACACCTTC; cdr3_aa: CASTPYPGQGRGYTF
d_call: .; v_call: TRBV5-1; cdr3_length: 15; j_call: TRBJ1-1; clone_size: .; cdr3_nt: TGCGCCAGCAGCTTTTCAACTCTCGAGGACACTGAAGCTTTCTTT; cdr3_aa: CASSFSTLEDTEAFF
d_call: TRBD2; v_call: TRBV11-3; cdr3_length: 16; j_call: TRBJ2-7; clone_size: .; cdr3_nt: TGTGCCAGCAGCTCCACGGGACTAGCGGGATTTTACGAGCAGTACTTC; cdr3_aa: CASSSTGLAGFYEQYF
d_call: .; v_call: TRBV5-4; cdr3_length: 15; j_call: TRBJ2-7; clone_size: .; cdr3_nt: TGTGCCAGCAGCTTGTTTGGCGGGACGCTAAACGAGCAGTACTTC; cdr3_aa: CASSLFGGTLNEQYF
d_call: .; v_call: TRBV5-4; cdr3_length: 13; j_call: TRBJ1-1; clone_size: .; cdr3_nt: TGTGCCAGCAGCTTTATCAGGGACACTGAAGCTTTCTTT; cdr3_aa: CASSFIRDTEAFF
d_call: .; v_call: TRBV11-3; cdr3_length: 13; j_call: TRBJ2-5; clone_size: .; cdr3_nt: TGTGCCAGCAGCTCCCTCGGGAGTGAGACCCAGTACTTC; cdr3_aa: CASSSLGSETQYF
d_call: TRBD1; v_call: TRBV30; cdr3_length: 14; j_call: TRBJ1-2; clone_size: once; cdr3_nt: TGTGCCTGGACCCAGGACAGGGGTCTCTATGGCTACACCTTC; cdr3_aa: CAWTQDRGLYGYTF
d_call: TRBD1; v_call: TRBV30; cdr3_length: 15; j_call: TRBJ1-2; clone_size: .; cdr3_nt: TGTGCCTGGAGTGTCGGGACAGGGGGTAACTATGGCTACACCTTC; cdr3_aa: CAWSVGTGGNYGYTF
d_call: .; v_call: TRBV7-8; cdr3_length: 12; j_call: TRBJ1-2; clone_size: few; cdr3_nt: TGTGCCAGCAGCCTCAGGGGAAATGGCTACACCTTC; cdr3_aa: CASSLRGNGYTF
d_call: TRBD1; v_call: TRBV5-1; cdr3_length: 15; j_call: TRBJ2-1; clone_size: .; cdr3_nt: TGCGCCAGCAGCTGGGCAGGGACAGGTAACAATGAGCAGTTCTTC; cdr3_aa: CASSWAGTGNNEQFF
d_call: .; v_call: TRBV12-5; cdr3_length: 14; j_call: TRBJ1-1; clone_size: .; cdr3_nt: TGTGCTAGTGGTTACGGGACTCAGAACACTGAAGCTTTCTTT; cdr3_aa: CASGYGTQNTEAFF
d_call: TRBD1; v_call: TRBV10-3; cdr3_length: 15; j_call: TRBJ1-1; clone_size: .; cdr3_nt: TGTGCCATCAGTGAGTTGGGACAGGGGAACACTGAAGCTTTCTTT; cdr3_aa: CAISELGQGNTEAFF
d_call: .; v_call: TRBV6-5; cdr3_length: 12; j_call: TRBJ2-7; clone_size: .; cdr3_nt: TGTGCCAGCAGTTATGGAGGCGGCGAGCAGTACTTC; cdr3_aa: CASSYGGGEQYF
d_call: .; v_call: TRBV6-1; cdr3_length: 15; j_call: TRBJ2-1; clone_size: .; cdr3_nt: TGTGCCAGCAGTGAAGAGGCGGGGATACCCAATGAGCAGTTCTTC; cdr3_aa: CASSEEAGIPNEQFF
d_call: .; v_call: TRBV5-6; cdr3_length: 15; j_call: TRBJ2-2; clone_size: .; cdr3_nt: TGTGCCAGCAGCTTGGCTGCCCTAGTCACCGGGGAGCTGTTTTTT; cdr3_aa: CASSLAALVTGELFF